This is a list of T cell receptor beta chains from one sample in a study of blood T cell repertoires in COVID-19. The assay was immunoSEQ multiplex PCR, and TCRdb's table has in-frame clones only and misses some. The table has 70,000 or so clones, more than 75% seen once. The sequenced sample was peripheral blood. The receptors were sampled from a woman aged 18-35 years with acute or convalescent COVID-19. Both conserved end residues are part of each CDR3. The D gene is left open where the match is weak. Clone size is given for some rows only: seen once, a few or many times, or a class if the clone is expanded.

clone size: .
V gene: TRBV19
D gene: .
J gene: TRBJ1-2
CDR3 DNA: TGTGCCAGTACCGGAACGCGGACGGGCCTCAGTGGGGCCACCTTC
CDR3 protein: CASTGTRTGLSGATF

clone size: .
V gene: TRBV6-5
D gene: TRBD1
J gene: TRBJ2-2
CDR3 DNA: TGTGCCAGCAGTTCATCCGGACAGGTTGTCGGGGAGCTGTTTTTT
CDR3 protein: CASSSSGQVVGELFF

clone size: .
V gene: TRBV7-2
D gene: .
J gene: TRBJ1-4
CDR3 DNA: TGTGCCAGCAGCTTCACGACAGGACGGGAAAAACTGTTTTTT
CDR3 protein: CASSFTTGREKLFF

clone size: .
V gene: TRBV11-2
D gene: TRBD2
J gene: TRBJ2-5
CDR3 DNA: TGTGCCAGCAGCTTAGTGGCCAGGGTGGTCGGGGGGGCCGAGGAGACCCAGTACTTC
CDR3 protein: CASSLVARVVGGAEETQYF

clone size: .
V gene: TRBV7-2
D gene: .
J gene: TRBJ2-1
CDR3 DNA: TGTGCCAGCAGGCAAACAGGGTACAATGAGCAGTTCTTC
CDR3 protein: CASRQTGYNEQFF

clone size: once
V gene: TRBV28
D gene: .
J gene: TRBJ1-5
CDR3 DNA: TGTGCCAGTTCACGAGGGAGGCAGCCCCAGCATTTT
CDR3 protein: CASSRGRQPQHF

clone size: .
V gene: TRBV30
D gene: .
J gene: TRBJ1-4
CDR3 DNA: TGTGCCTGGAGTGTACCAGGGTCCCTAAAACTGTTTTTT
CDR3 protein: CAWSVPGSLKLFF

clone size: .
V gene: TRBV6-6
D gene: TRBD1
J gene: TRBJ1-4
CDR3 DNA: TGTGCCAGCAGGACAGGGCGAGATGAAAAACTGTTTTTT
CDR3 protein: CASRTGRDEKLFF

clone size: once
V gene: TRBV11-3
D gene: TRBD1
J gene: TRBJ2-1
CDR3 DNA: TGTGCCAGCAGCGAGACAGGGTTCCATGAGCAGTTCTTC
CDR3 protein: CASSETGFHEQFF

clone size: .
V gene: TRBV6-6
D gene: .
J gene: TRBJ1-1
CDR3 DNA: TGTGCCAGCAGTTACGGGGCAACGGAAGCTTTCTTT
CDR3 protein: CASSYGATEAFF

clone size: .
V gene: TRBV28
D gene: .
J gene: TRBJ1-2
CDR3 DNA: TGTGCCAGCAGTTCACAGTATGGCTACACCTTC
CDR3 protein: CASSSQYGYTF

clone size: .
V gene: TRBV28
D gene: TRBD1
J gene: TRBJ1-1
CDR3 DNA: TGTGCCAGCAGTACCTGGGGACAGGGAGCTTTCTTT
CDR3 protein: CASSTWGQGAFF

clone size: .
V gene: TRBV3-1/TRBV3-2
D gene: TRBD1
J gene: TRBJ1-3
CDR3 DNA: TGTGCCAGCAGCCAAGACGGACAGGTCTCTGGAAACACCATATATTTT
CDR3 protein: CASSQDGQVSGNTIYF

clone size: .
V gene: TRBV5-1
D gene: .
J gene: TRBJ2-1
CDR3 DNA: TGCGCCAGCAGCCGATCAGGCTCCTACAATGAGCAGTTCTTC
CDR3 protein: CASSRSGSYNEQFF

clone size: .
V gene: TRBV6-4
D gene: TRBD1
J gene: TRBJ1-4
CDR3 DNA: TGTGCCAGCAGTGATCCGGGACAGGGGTATGAAAAACTGTTTTTT
CDR3 protein: CASSDPGQGYEKLFF

clone size: .
V gene: TRBV18
D gene: TRBD2
J gene: TRBJ2-7
CDR3 DNA: TGTGCCAGCTCGTCACTAGCGGGGGGTAACTACGAGCAGTACTTC
CDR3 protein: CASSSLAGGNYEQYF

clone size: once
V gene: TRBV19
D gene: .
J gene: TRBJ1-6
CDR3 DNA: TGTGCCACCGGTGTTGGGGAGAATAATTCACCCCTCCACTTT
CDR3 protein: CATGVGENNSPLHF

clone size: .
V gene: TRBV16
D gene: TRBD2
J gene: TRBJ2-5
CDR3 DNA: TGTGCCAGCAGCCAACTAGGACTAGCGGGGGGCCAAGAGACCCAGTACTTC
CDR3 protein: CASSQLGLAGGQETQYF

clone size: once
V gene: TRBV10-3
D gene: TRBD2
J gene: TRBJ2-3
CDR3 DNA: TGTGCCATCAGCGCCGGGACTAGCGGGAGGAATACAGATACGCAGTATTTT
CDR3 protein: CAISAGTSGRNTDTQYF

clone size: .
V gene: TRBV7-9
D gene: .
J gene: TRBJ2-2
CDR3 DNA: TGTGCCAGCAGCCCAGGCAGAACCGGGGAGCTGTTTTTT
CDR3 protein: CASSPGRTGELFF

clone size: .
V gene: TRBV6-6
D gene: .
J gene: TRBJ1-4
CDR3 DNA: TGTGCCAGCAGTTACGAGGGCCTAACTAATGAAAAACTGTTTTTT
CDR3 protein: CASSYEGLTNEKLFF

clone size: .
V gene: TRBV19
D gene: .
J gene: TRBJ1-2
CDR3 DNA: TGTGCCAGTAGTATTGTTCAGGGAAAAAACTATGGCTACACCTTC
CDR3 protein: CASSIVQGKNYGYTF

clone size: .
V gene: TRBV7-2
D gene: TRBD1
J gene: TRBJ1-2
CDR3 DNA: TGTGCCAGCAGCTTTAGGGACAGGGATGGCTACACCTTC
CDR3 protein: CASSFRDRDGYTF

clone size: once
V gene: TRBV5-1
D gene: .
J gene: TRBJ1-1
CDR3 DNA: TGCGCCAGCAGCTTGGAACCGGGTGACACTGAAGCTTTCTTT
CDR3 protein: CASSLEPGDTEAFF

clone size: .
V gene: TRBV2
D gene: .
J gene: TRBJ2-1
CDR3 DNA: TGTGCCAGCAGTGGGCGCGTGGGAGCGAACAATGAGCAGTTCTTC
CDR3 protein: CASSGRVGANNEQFF

clone size: few
V gene: TRBV2
D gene: .
J gene: TRBJ2-7
CDR3 DNA: TGTGCCAGCAGAGAAACAGGTTTGAGGCAGTACTTC
CDR3 protein: CASRETGLRQYF

clone size: .
V gene: TRBV5-1
D gene: TRBD2
J gene: TRBJ2-1
CDR3 DNA: TGCGCCAGCAGCTTCAGCGGGGTCGGAGATGAGCAGTTCTTC
CDR3 protein: CASSFSGVGDEQFF

clone size: few
V gene: TRBV25-1
D gene: .
J gene: TRBJ1-4
CDR3 DNA: TGTGCCAGCAGTGCCTATAATGCTAATGAAAAACTGTTTTTT
CDR3 protein: CASSAYNANEKLFF

clone size: .
V gene: TRBV30
D gene: .
J gene: TRBJ1-1
CDR3 DNA: TGTGCCTGGAGTGTGGGGGCAGGGAACACTGAAGCTTTCTTT
CDR3 protein: CAWSVGAGNTEAFF

clone size: .
V gene: TRBV7-2
D gene: TRBD2
J gene: TRBJ2-7
CDR3 DNA: TGTGCCAGCAGCTTAGACATTGCGGTAGCGGGAGAGGTCGGGCAGTACTTC
CDR3 protein: CASSLDIAVAGEVGQYF

clone size: .
V gene: TRBV5-6
D gene: TRBD1
J gene: TRBJ2-1
CDR3 DNA: TGTGCCAGCAGCTGGGACAGGGCAAATGAGCAGTTCTTC
CDR3 protein: CASSWDRANEQFF

clone size: .
V gene: TRBV15
D gene: TRBD1
J gene: TRBJ1-5
CDR3 DNA: TGTGCCACCAGCAAAAATGGGGTATCTTGGGACAGGGGGAATCAGCCCCAGCATTTT
CDR3 protein: CATSKNGVSWDRGNQPQHF

clone size: .
V gene: TRBV3-1/TRBV3-2
D gene: TRBD2
J gene: TRBJ2-1
CDR3 DNA: TGTGCCAGCAGCCAAGATCTCGGGAGCGGGGGGGCCGGGAATGAGCAGTTCTTC
CDR3 protein: CASSQDLGSGGAGNEQFF

clone size: .
V gene: TRBV2
D gene: TRBD1
J gene: TRBJ1-1
CDR3 DNA: TGTGCCAGCAGGGGACAGGGTGGCACTGAAGCTTTCTTT
CDR3 protein: CASRGQGGTEAFF

clone size: .
V gene: TRBV19
D gene: TRBD1
J gene: TRBJ1-6
CDR3 DNA: TGTGCCAGTAGTATCCCCGGGACAGGGGATTCACCCCTCCACTTT
CDR3 protein: CASSIPGTGDSPLHF

clone size: once
V gene: TRBV2
D gene: TRBD2
J gene: TRBJ2-5
CDR3 DNA: TGTGCCAGCGAGCGGGGGGGTCAGGAGACCCAGTACTTC
CDR3 protein: CASERGGQETQYF

clone size: .
V gene: TRBV5-4
D gene: .
J gene: TRBJ2-3
CDR3 DNA: TGTGCCAGCAGCTTGTCCGCAGATACGCAGTATTTT
CDR3 protein: CASSLSADTQYF

clone size: .
V gene: TRBV18
D gene: TRBD1
J gene: TRBJ2-3
CDR3 DNA: TGTGCCAGCTCACTTACGGGACAGGCCACAGATACGCAGTATTTT
CDR3 protein: CASSLTGQATDTQYF

clone size: once
V gene: TRBV5-6
D gene: .
J gene: TRBJ1-1
CDR3 DNA: TGTGCCAGCAGCTTGGGGACAGCCAACACTGAAGCTTTCTTT
CDR3 protein: CASSLGTANTEAFF

clone size: .
V gene: TRBV9
D gene: TRBD1
J gene: TRBJ1-4
CDR3 DNA: TGTGCCAGCAGCTCCCGCACAGGGGCGTCTTTCGAAAAACTGTTTTTT
CDR3 protein: CASSSRTGASFEKLFF

clone size: .
V gene: TRBV7-9
D gene: TRBD2
J gene: TRBJ2-1
CDR3 DNA: TGTGCCAGCAGTCTCGCCAGCGGGAAGAGCAACAATGAGCAGTTCTTC
CDR3 protein: CASSLASGKSNNEQFF

clone size: .
V gene: TRBV2
D gene: TRBD1
J gene: TRBJ1-1
CDR3 DNA: TGTGCCAGCATTCCCGGACAGGGGATTTCCCAAGTGAACACTGAAGCTTTCTTT
CDR3 protein: CASIPGQGISQVNTEAFF

clone size: .
V gene: TRBV15
D gene: .
J gene: TRBJ2-3
CDR3 DNA: TGTGCCACCAGCAGAGACGAGCTGAGGATTACGCAGTATTTT
CDR3 protein: CATSRDELRITQYF

clone size: .
V gene: TRBV3-1/TRBV3-2
D gene: .
J gene: TRBJ2-2
CDR3 DNA: TGTGCCAGCAGCCCCTATACGAACACCGGGGAGCTGTTTTTT
CDR3 protein: CASSPYTNTGELFF

clone size: .
V gene: TRBV23-1
D gene: .
J gene: TRBJ1-2
CDR3 DNA: TGCGCCAGCACTCCCCCCCAAGACAGGAACTATGGCTACACCTTC
CDR3 protein: CASTPPQDRNYGYTF

clone size: .
V gene: TRBV6-2/TRBV6-3
D gene: .
J gene: TRBJ2-5
CDR3 DNA: TGTGCCAGCAGTCATAGCGGTTGGCAAGAGACCCAGTACTTC
CDR3 protein: CASSHSGWQETQYF

clone size: .
V gene: TRBV14
D gene: .
J gene: TRBJ2-1
CDR3 DNA: TGTGCCAGCAGCCGGTCGGGGAATAATGAGCAGTTCTTC
CDR3 protein: CASSRSGNNEQFF

clone size: .
V gene: TRBV27
D gene: TRBD1
J gene: TRBJ1-6
CDR3 DNA: TGTGCCAGCAGTCCCAATCACAGGGGGAATTCACCCCTCCACTTT
CDR3 protein: CASSPNHRGNSPLHF

clone size: .
V gene: TRBV7-2
D gene: TRBD2
J gene: TRBJ2-4
CDR3 DNA: TGTGCCAGCAGCTCCCCACTAGCGGACCTAGCCAAAAACATTCAGTACTTC
CDR3 protein: CASSSPLADLAKNIQYF

clone size: .
V gene: TRBV4-1
D gene: .
J gene: TRBJ1-3
CDR3 DNA: TGCGCCAGCAGCCAAGGGCGAGGGGGACCCCTCGGAAACACCATATATTTT
CDR3 protein: CASSQGRGGPLGNTIYF

clone size: .
V gene: TRBV2
D gene: .
J gene: TRBJ1-6
CDR3 DNA: TGTGCCAGCAGTGCCTGGGGGTTGGGAGGAATTGATTCACCCCTCCACTTT
CDR3 protein: CASSAWGLGGIDSPLHF

clone size: .
V gene: TRBV6-5
D gene: .
J gene: TRBJ1-2
CDR3 DNA: TGTGCCAGCAGGCCCAGTAAGGGGGGGGGTCATGGCTACACCTTC
CDR3 protein: CASRPSKGGGHGYTF

clone size: .
V gene: TRBV7-9
D gene: .
J gene: TRBJ1-3
CDR3 DNA: TGTGCCAGCAGCTTAGCATACGGGGCTGGAAACACCATATATTTT
CDR3 protein: CASSLAYGAGNTIYF

clone size: .
V gene: TRBV2
D gene: .
J gene: TRBJ2-2
CDR3 DNA: TGTGCCAGCAGCGGCCTCGCAGGAAACACCGGGGAGCTGTTTTTT
CDR3 protein: CASSGLAGNTGELFF

clone size: .
V gene: TRBV28
D gene: .
J gene: TRBJ2-3
CDR3 DNA: TGTGCCAGCAGTTCCCCCCAGGGAGGCCCCACAGATACGCAGTATTTT
CDR3 protein: CASSSPQGGPTDTQYF

clone size: .
V gene: TRBV6-5
D gene: .
J gene: TRBJ1-5
CDR3 DNA: TGTGCCAGCACATTATCAGGGGGCAATCAGCCCCAGCATTTT
CDR3 protein: CASTLSGGNQPQHF

clone size: .
V gene: TRBV5-5
D gene: .
J gene: TRBJ1-5
CDR3 DNA: TGTGCCAGCAGCTTGTTCGTTGGGGCAAATCAGCCCCAGCATTTT
CDR3 protein: CASSLFVGANQPQHF